Below, one TCR beta chain is given with its context. The data are from a study of T cell changes during pregnancy in multiple sclerosis. Germline V gives CDR1 LNHNV, CDR2 YYDKDF (reference sequence). This CDR3 region has 16 residues. The V segment lost 5 bases and the J segment 0 bases; nucleotides outside the gene matches: 4. The method was immunoSEQ multiplex PCR; TCRdb's version includes in-frame clones alone and lacks a portion of them. Here the sample spans 40,000 or so clones, about nine tenths being singletons. This clonotype was sampled from a female donor in good health, enrolled as a control in a pregnancy study. The V call is TRBV15, the J call TRBJ2-6, with 7 bases identical to TRBD1. The sequencing used CD4+ T cells from peripheral blood mononuclear cells, collected in the first trimester of pregnancy. As DNA, the CDR3 is TGTGCCACCAGCGGACAGGTAACCTCTGGGGCCAACGTCCTGACTTTC. It yields the protein CATSGQVTSGANVLTF.